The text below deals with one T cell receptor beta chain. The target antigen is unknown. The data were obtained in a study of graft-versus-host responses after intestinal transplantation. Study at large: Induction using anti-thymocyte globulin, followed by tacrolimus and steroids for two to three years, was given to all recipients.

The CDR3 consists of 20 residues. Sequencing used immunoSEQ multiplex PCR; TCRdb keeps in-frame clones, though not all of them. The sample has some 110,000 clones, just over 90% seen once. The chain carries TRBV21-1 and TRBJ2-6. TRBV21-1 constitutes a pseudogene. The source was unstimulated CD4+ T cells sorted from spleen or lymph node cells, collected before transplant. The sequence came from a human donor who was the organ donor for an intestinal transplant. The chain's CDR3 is CASSKVQFLGSGSGANVLTF. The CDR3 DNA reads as TGTGCCAGCAGCAAAGTACAATTTTTGGGTTCCGGATCTGGGGCCAACGTCCTGACTTTC.